Below, 18 T cell receptor beta chains from the same sample are listed, as sequenced in a study of blood T cell repertoires in COVID-19. This table comes from immunoSEQ multiplex PCR, and its TCRdb copy is limited to in-frame clones, with some not included. The sample yields about 78,000 clones, 90% seen once. Sequencing was performed on peripheral blood. Receptor source: a woman aged 50 to 60 in a cohort sampled during active COVID-19.

This clone has more than one count but fewer than ten. The chain links TRBV11-1 to TRBJ2-7; D gene unclear. The ends were cut back, 3 bases at V and 1 base at J, with 4 bases in the middle. CDR1 SGHAT and CDR2 FQDESV come from the germline V gene (reference sequence). This CDR3 is built from 12 residues. CDR3 in amino acids: CASSLASYEQYF. CDR3 DNA: TGTGCCAGCAGCTTGGCATCCTACGAGCAGTACTTC. Full variable domain (remainder filled in from reference TRBV11-1 and TRBJ2-7): EAEVAQSPRYKITEKSQAVAFWCDPISGHATLYWYRQILGQGPELLVQFQDESVVDDSQLPKDRFSAERLKGVDSTLKIQPAELGDSAMYLCASSLASYEQYFGPGTRLTVT.

The chain couples TRBV5-1 to TRBJ2-2; 11 positions match TRBD2. Trimming at V came to 0 bases and at J to 6 bases, leaving 10 bases not matched to a gene. This CDR3 has 18 residues. CDR1 is SGHRS, CDR2 YFSETQ, per germline. In nucleotides, the CDR3 is TGCGCCAGCAGCTTGGGTGGACTAGCGGGTTCCCCATCCGGGGAGCTGTTTTTT. This codes for CASSLGGLAGSPSGELFF.

J is TRBJ1-2 and V is TRBV12-3 or TRBV12-4, with 9 bases aligning to TRBD1. Trimming cost V 6 bases and J 8 bases; bases outside gene matches: 7. The CDR3 runs 13 residues. CDR3 coding DNA: TGTGCCAGCAGCGGACAGGGGACCGACGGCTACACCTTC. This gives the protein CASSGQGTDGYTF.

The chain uses TRBV7-3 and TRBJ2-3; 11 nucleotides match TRBD2. This CDR3 contains 16 residues. Trimming at V came to 5 bases and at J to 2 bases, leaving 6 bases not matched to a gene. Germline V gives CDR1 SGHTA, CDR2 FQGTGA. CDR3 protein: CASSLSSGRYTDTQYF. In nucleotides, the CDR3 is TGTGCCAGCAGCCTCTCTAGCGGGAGGTACACAGATACGCAGTATTTT.

The chain uses TRBV28 and TRBJ2-7; no clear D. Trimming stripped 2 bases from V and 5 bases from J, with 16 bases between. CDR1 and CDR2 from the germline V gene are MDHEN and SYDVKM. The CDR3 has 15 amino acids. In DNA form, the CDR3 reads TGTGCCAGCAGTTTACGGTTCCTACGGCGGCACGAGCAGTACTTC. Its protein is CASSLRFLRRHEQYF. Drawing the rest from reference TRBV28 and TRBJ2-7, the complete variable domain is DVKVTQSSRYLVKRTGEKVFLECVQDMDHENMFWYRQDPGLGLRLIYFSYDVKMKEKGDIPEGYSVSREKKERFSLILESASTNQTSMYLCASSLRFLRRHEQYFGPGTRLTVT.

This chain connects TRBV7-8 to TRBJ2-7; a possible D gene is TRBD2 (5 bases). Per the germline V gene, CDR1 is SGHVS and CDR2 is FQNEAQ. The CDR3 runs 15 residues. The V end was cut by 1 base, the J end by 7 bases, with 17 bases between. The CDR3 sequence: CASSLVGEHSGEQYF. As DNA, the CDR3 is TGTGCCAGCAGCTTAGTAGGAGAACATTCGGGGGAGCAGTACTTC.

This clone has only a few counts. The chain employs TRBV30 and TRBJ1-4, with unresolved D. The germline V and J ends were trimmed by 0 bases and 7 bases, with 6 bases remaining between them. The CDR3 is 12 residues long. Looked up from germline, CDR1 is GTSNPN and CDR2 is SVGIG (reference sequence). DNA of the CDR3: TGTGCCTGGAGTGTACTTCGTGAAAAACTGTTTTTT. It specifies CAWSVLREKLFF.

This chain uses TRBV3-1 (or the pseudogene TRBV3-2) with TRBJ1-1; D not resolved. Trimming took 4 bases from V and 5 from J, leaving 8 bases between them. CDR3 length: 12 residues. Germline CDR1 is LGHDT and CDR2 is YNNKEL (reference sequence). In nucleotides, the CDR3 is TGTGCCAGCAGCCCCCCGGGGACTGAAGCTTTCTTT. This encodes CASSPPGTEAFF.

The chain uses TRBV27 and TRBJ2-5, with 7 bases lining up with TRBD2. This CDR3 has 13 amino acids. With V trimmed by 6 bases and J by 5 bases, 6 bases remained unmatched. The germline V gene encodes CDR1 MNHEY and CDR2 SMNVEV (reference sequence). Here the CDR3 reads CASRGMGGETQYF. The CDR3 bases are TGTGCCAGCAGGGGCATGGGAGGGGAGACCCAGTACTTC.

This chain joins TRBV3-1 (or the pseudogene TRBV3-2) and TRBJ2-5, with a weak D call TRBD2 (6 bases). The CDR3 runs 15 residues. V lost 0 bases and J lost 5, with 13 bases in between. Germline V CDR1 and CDR2: LGHDT, YNNKEL (reference sequence). The CDR3 coding sequence is TGTGCCAGCAGCCAAGAGGGAGGAGGGAGGGAGACCCAGTACTTC. The encoded protein is CASSQEGGGRETQYF.

Only a few counts were recorded for this clone. The rearrangement joins TRBV27 to TRBJ1-6; no clear D gene. This CDR3 is built from 15 residues. V lost 4 bases to trimming and J lost 2 bases, with 9 bases between them. Per germline, CDR1 MNHEY and CDR2 SMNVEV (reference sequence). The CDR3 loop is CASSSRLAYNSPLHF. CDR3 bases: TGTGCCAGCAGTTCCAGACTGGCCTATAATTCACCCCTCCACTTT.

The genes are TRBV6-5 and TRBJ2-7; D perhaps matches TRBD2 (5 bases). The germline V gene encodes CDR1 MNHEY and CDR2 SVGAGI. V was trimmed by 5 bases and J by 2 bases, leaving 13 bases between them. The CDR3 consists of 14 residues. CDR3 sequence: CASSRVAGTYEQYF. In DNA, the CDR3 is TGTGCCAGCAGTCGGGTGGCGGGTACCTACGAGCAGTACTTC.

The J gene is TRBJ2-1, the V gene TRBV28; 13 bases align to TRBD2. Looked up from germline, CDR1 is MDHEN and CDR2 is SYDVKM. Trimming cost V 7 bases and J 6 bases; bases outside gene matches: 9. There are 16 residues in the CDR3. The CDR3 spells CASTLRRTSGSNEQFF. Here the CDR3 DNA reads TGTGCCAGCACCCTCCGCCGGACTAGCGGGAGCAATGAGCAGTTCTTC.

This rearrangement joins TRBV7-9 to TRBJ2-1, with 13 bases that match TRBD2. Germline loops: CDR1 SEHNR, CDR2 FQNEAQ (reference sequence). The CDR3 sequence is 16 residues long. Trimming took 6 bases from V and 8 from J; bases not matched to a gene: 10. CDR3 sequence (DNA): TGTGCCAGCAGGTCCCCGGGACTAGCGGGATCGGATGAGCAGTTCTTC. Protein: CASRSPGLAGSDEQFF.

The chain joins TRBV3-1 (or the pseudogene TRBV3-2) to TRBJ1-4, with a tentative D call TRBD1 (6 bases). The CDR3 is 12 amino acids. V was shortened by 10 bases and J by 5 bases, with 11 bases between the two germline ends. Germline lookup yields CDR1 LGHDT and CDR2 YNNKEL (reference sequence). DNA of the CDR3: TGTGCCACCAGTACAGGGAATGAAAAACTGTTTTTT. Residues: CATSTGNEKLFF.

V is TRBV5-1 and J is TRBJ2-2; TRBD2 matches 11 bases. After removal of 0 bases from V and 5 bases from J, the junction contained 6 bases not matched to a gene. The V gene's germline CDR1 is SGHRS and CDR2 YFSETQ. The CDR3 consists of 17 residues. CDR3 region: CASSLAGLAVGTGELFF. CDR3 coding DNA: TGCGCCAGCAGCTTGGCGGGACTAGCGGTGGGAACCGGGGAGCTGTTTTTT. The entire variable domain, with the rest obtained from reference TRBV5-1 and TRBJ2-2, is as follows: KAGVTQTPRYLIKTRGQQVTLSCSPISGHRSVSWYQQTPGQGLQFLFEYFSETQRNKGNFPGRFSGRQFSNSRSEMNVSTLELGDSALYLCASSLAGLAVGTGELFFGEGSRLTVL.

The genes are TRBV18 and TRBJ1-1, with D possibly being TRBD1 (6 bases). The V gene's germline CDR1 is KGHSH and CDR2 LQKENI. V dropped 1 base and J dropped 6 bases, with 15 bases sitting between them. CDR3 length: 15 residues. The CDR3: CASSPLGQWASEAFF. Here the CDR3 DNA reads TGTGCCAGCTCACCACTCGGACAGTGGGCTTCTGAAGCTTTCTTT.

The gene calls are TRBV20-1 and TRBJ1-2, with 7 positions matching TRBD1. CDR1 and CDR2 (germline): DFQATT, SNEGSKA (reference sequence). The J segment lost 3 bases and the V segment lost 6 bases, leaving 10 bases of the junction unmatched. This CDR3 contains 14 residues. The CDR3 region is CSASPGTDYYGYTF. The CDR3 nucleotides read TGCAGTGCAAGTCCCGGGACAGATTACTATGGCTACACCTTC.